A single sample gave rise to the 9 T cell receptor beta chains below, sequenced in a study of CD8+ T cells in alopecia areata. As the sequencing template, cDNA was produced by extracting RNA and reverse transcribing it. The data were produced by immunoSEQ multiplex PCR, yet TCRdb's version contains in-frame clones alone and is incomplete. The sample includes approximately 200,000 clones, 55% to 70% seen only once; the top ten take 5.5%. As for treatment: oral pan-JAK inhibitor, 5-10 mg twice daily. The material was CD4+ T cells sorted from blood, obtained at week 24, from a patient treated with tofacitinib. These receptors all stem from a human donor with alopecia areata.

This rearrangement joins TRBV7-2 to TRBJ1-6; 11 bases line up with TRBD1. The trim removed 3 bases at V and 10 bases at J, leaving 2 bases unmatched. The germline V gene has CDR1 SGHTA and CDR2 FQGNSA. The CDR3 is 14 residues long. CDR3 DNA: TGTGCCAGCAGCTTCCGGACAGGGGGCTCACCCCTCCACTTT. Its translation is CASSFRTGGSPLHF.

CDR3 sequence: CASSLTSGRDNEQFF. The CDR3 nucleotides read TGTGCCAGCAGCCTGACTAGCGGGAGGGACAATGAGCAGTTCTTC. The chain employs TRBV7-2 and TRBJ2-1; 14 bases agree with TRBD2. Per germline, CDR1 SGHTA and CDR2 FQGNSA. The CDR3 runs 15 residues. Germline trimming cut 5 bases from V and 5 bases from J; bases unmatched to any gene: 2.

This chain connects TRBV7-8 to TRBJ2-1, with 13 bases matching TRBD2. CDR3 length: 15 residues. CDR1 is SGHVS and CDR2 is FQNEAQ in the germline V gene. V shed 0 bases and J 15 bases; nucleotides not matched to a gene: 8. CDR3 residues: CASSLASGTSGKGFF. The CDR3 region has the DNA TGTGCCAGCAGCTTAGCGTCGGGGACTAGCGGGAAGGGGTTCTTC.

The rearrangement links TRBV29-1 to TRBJ2-3, with 7 bases fitting TRBD2. The trim removed 7 bases at V and 5 bases at J, leaving 9 bases unmatched. The CDR3 contains 13 residues. From germline, CDR1 is SQVTM and CDR2 ANQGSEA. The CDR3 is CSAATSRRDTQYF. The CDR3 DNA follows: TGCAGCGCCGCGACTAGCCGCCGAGATACGCAGTATTTT.

V usage is TRBV7-2 and J usage is TRBJ2-4; 7 bases agree with TRBD1. Germline lookup yields CDR1 SGHTA and CDR2 FQGNSA. This CDR3 contains 16 residues. The V and J ends lost 0 bases and 6 bases, in that order; junction bases with no gene match: 8. DNA of the CDR3: TGTGCCAGCAGCTTAGCGGGACAGCCGAGGATAAACATTCAGTACTTC. This gives the protein CASSLAGQPRINIQYF.

Concerning this clone itself: A read error may account for a junction end that differs from germline. The gene calls are TRBV5-4 and TRBJ2-1, with D possibly matching TRBD2 (6 bases). There are 15 residues in the CDR3. Germline assignment: CDR1 SGHNT and CDR2 YYREEE (reference sequence). The CDR3 sequence: CASSSLRDSDNEQFF. The CDR3 coding sequence is TGTGCCAGCAGCTCACTCCGGGACTCCGACAATGAGCAGTTCTTC. Using reference TRBV5-4 and TRBJ2-1 for the parts outside the CDR3, the full variable domain is ETGVTQSPTHLIKTRGQQVTLRCSSQSGHNTVSWYQQALGQGPQFIFQYYREEENGRGNFPPRFSGLQFPNYSSELNVNALELDDSALYLCASSSLRDSDNEQFFGPGTRLTVL.

The V call is TRBV7-3, the J call TRBJ1-5; D unclear. Germline V gene lookup returns CDR1 SGHTA and CDR2 FQGTGA. CDR3 length: 13 residues. Trimming removed 3 bases from V and 1 base from J, with 4 bases in between. CDR3 in DNA: TGTGCCAGCAGCTTCGGGAGCAATCAGCCCCAGCATTTT. It is translated as CASSFGSNQPQHF.

This chain joins TRBV4-3 and TRBJ2-7; 8 nucleotides match TRBD1. Germline assignment: CDR1 LGHNA and CDR2 YSLEER. V lost 1 base to trimming and J lost 4 bases; unmatched junction nucleotides: 6. CDR3 length: 15 amino acids. The CDR3 bases are TGCGCCAGCAGCCAAGGACGGGACAGGAGATACGAGCAGTACTTC. The encoded protein is CASSQGRDRRYEQYF.

The J gene is TRBJ2-3, the V gene TRBV10-3; no clear D. The CDR3 has 11 amino acids. Trimming left V 8 bases short and J 2 bases short, with 5 bases between. Germline V CDR1 and CDR2: ENHRY, SYGVKD. CDR3: CAIEDTDTQYF. CDR3 DNA: TGTGCCATCGAAGACACAGATACGCAGTATTTT.